This T cell receptor (beta chain) was retrieved from a study of Ad26.COV2.S vaccination and SARS-CoV-2 variants. Study-wide results and caveats: Estimates derived from TCR breadth and depth analyses may have underestimated total T cell responses.

As to treatment: 19 received Ad26.COV2.S at low or high dose, single or two shots; a few received placebo; per-sample allocation not given. After the first vaccine or placebo injection, samples were drawn on day 63. A note on this clone: As yet, its antigen is unknown.

The V gene's germline CDR1 is SNHLY and CDR2 FYNNEI. The length of the CDR3 is 18 residues. Trimming cost V 7 bases and J 4 bases; bases outside gene matches: 20. Sequencing was performed with immunoSEQ multiplex PCR; in TCRdb, only in-frame clones are kept and a portion is missing. The data show about 320,000 clones, with 86% seen just once and 1.5% to 2% held by the top ten. This clonotype was obtained from a person aged 18 to 65 who received the Ad26.COV2.S COVID-19 vaccine or a placebo. Sequencing was performed on peripheral blood, taken in a trial of Ad26.COV2.S vaccine versus placebo. The rearrangement uses TRBV2 and TRBJ1-2; TRBD1 matches at 8 bases. This CDR3 reads CASIPIGTGPSWGYGYTF. In nucleotides, the CDR3 is TGTGCCAGCATCCCGATCGGGACAGGCCCCTCATGGGGCTATGGCTACACCTTC.